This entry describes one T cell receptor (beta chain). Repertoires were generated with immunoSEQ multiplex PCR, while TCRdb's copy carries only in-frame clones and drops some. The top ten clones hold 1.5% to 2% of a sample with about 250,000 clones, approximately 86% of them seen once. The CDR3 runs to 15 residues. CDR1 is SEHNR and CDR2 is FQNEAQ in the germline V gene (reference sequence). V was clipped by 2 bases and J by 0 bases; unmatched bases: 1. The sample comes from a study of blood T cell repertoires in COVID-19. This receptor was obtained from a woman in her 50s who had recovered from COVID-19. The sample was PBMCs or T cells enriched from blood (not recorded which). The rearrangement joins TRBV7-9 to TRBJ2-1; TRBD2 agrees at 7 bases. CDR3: CASSLRGSSYNEQFF. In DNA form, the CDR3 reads TGTGCCAGCAGCTTACGCGGGAGCTCCTACAATGAGCAGTTCTTC.